The 16 T cell receptor beta chains given below trace back to one sample, sequenced in a study of a mutant IDH1 vaccine in newly diagnosed glioma. Specified time point: week 11, during vaccination. Topical imiquimod was applied with each vaccine dose, which held 300 ug of mutant IDH1 20-mer peptide. Clones were read by immunoSEQ multiplex PCR, and TCRdb kept only the in-frame ones, dropping some. The data show tens of thousands of clones, roughly 80% seen once. These receptors have no known antigen. The material sequenced was PBMCs, taken from a glioma patient whose treatment included an IDH1 peptide vaccine. The receptors were sampled from a woman in her 50s with glioma.

The rearrangement uses TRBV2 and TRBJ1-2; 10 bases align to TRBD1. The CDR3 has 15 residues. Germline values: CDR1 SNHLY, CDR2 FYNNEI. V trimming: 5 bases; J trimming: 7 bases; junction bases outside the gene matches: 10. The CDR3 here is CASSQRGTGDGGYTF. CDR3 in DNA: TGTGCCAGCAGTCAACGGGGGACAGGGGATGGTGGCTACACCTTC.

This chain connects TRBV6-6 to TRBJ2-1, with 8 bases aligning to TRBD1. Germline V lookup: CDR1 MNHNY, CDR2 SVGAGI (reference sequence). The CDR3 has 15 amino acids. Losses at the gene ends were 7 bases for V and 5 bases for J; bases not matched to a gene: 10. CDR3 in amino acids: CASTQSGTGDNEQFF. In nucleotides, the CDR3 is TGTGCCAGCACCCAATCCGGGACAGGCGACAATGAGCAGTTCTTC.

The chain joins TRBV5-4 to TRBJ1-2, with 8 nucleotides matching TRBD2. Gene TRBJ2-1 matches the end of the DNA better, so the J call may be wrong. Germline CDR1 SGHNT, CDR2 YYREEE (reference sequence). The CDR3 consists of 11 residues. The CDR3 region is CASTGGGSQFF. DNA of the CDR3: TGTGCCAGCACCGGCGGGGGGAGTCAGTTCTTC.

The V call is TRBV19, the J call TRBJ2-3, with D perhaps given as TRBD1 or TRBD2 (6 bases each). Trimming removed 1 base at V and 1 base at J, with 12 bases between. CDR1 is LNHDA, CDR2 SQIVND, per germline (reference sequence). This CDR3 is built from 16 residues. The CDR3 reads CASSIVPGAGTDTQYF. CDR3 DNA: TGTGCCAGTAGTATAGTTCCGGGGGCCGGCACAGATACGCAGTATTTT.

This clone showed up just a few times. The chain has TRBV30 and TRBJ1-5; no firm D call. The germline V gene encodes CDR1 GTSNPN and CDR2 SVGIG (reference sequence). Between the trimmed V and J ends, which lost 2 bases and 6 bases, there was a span of 23 bases. The CDR3 has 17 residues. This CDR3 reads CAWSSTLGSEARQPQHF. CDR3 bases: TGTGCCTGGAGTTCCACTTTGGGTTCGGAAGCTCGTCAGCCCCAGCATTTT.

This clone was seen only once. This sequence joins TRBV2 and TRBJ1-2, with D uncertain. The CDR3 loop spans 13 amino acids. Trimming removed 8 bases at V and 4 bases at J, with 14 bases between. Germline CDR1 reads SNHLY; CDR2 reads FYNNEI. CDR3 coding DNA: TGTGCCAGCCCCCAAAGCCGTTCCTATGGCTACACCTTC. Amino acids: CASPQSRSYGYTF.

The chain employs TRBV5-1 and TRBJ1-2; TRBD1 might be the D (6 bases). The V end was cut by 5 bases, the J end by 5 bases, with 13 bases between. The CDR3 has 13 amino acids. Germline values: CDR1 SGHRS, CDR2 YFSETQ. CDR3 residues: CASSGRTGYGYTF. Here the CDR3 DNA reads TGCGCCAGCAGTGGCCGAACAGGGTATGGCTACACCTTC.

The genes are TRBV7-9 and TRBJ2-1; 8 bases line up with TRBD2. The CDR3 has 15 residues. Germline assignment: CDR1 SEHNR and CDR2 FQNEAQ (reference sequence). V was clipped by 4 bases and J by 3 bases; unmatched bases: 5. The CDR3 here is CASSSPGTSYNEQFF. The DNA for the CDR3 is TGTGCCAGCAGCTCCCCCGGGACTAGCTACAATGAGCAGTTCTTC.

The chain recombines TRBV5-6 with TRBJ1-1, with a weak D call TRBD1 (5 bases). V was shortened by 4 bases and J by 3 bases, with 13 bases between the two germline ends. Germline CDR1 reads SGHDT; CDR2 reads YYEEEE. The CDR3 covers 14 residues. The CDR3 spells CASSPNGGYTEAFF. In DNA, the CDR3 is TGTGCCAGCAGCCCCAATGGGGGGTACACTGAAGCTTTCTTT.

This clone showed up just a few times. This chain uses TRBV9 with TRBJ1-6, with D unresolved. V was cut by 2 bases and J by 9 bases, with 9 bases left in between. This CDR3 has 13 amino acids. Germline V gene lookup returns CDR1 SGDLS and CDR2 YYNGEE. CDR3 DNA: TGTGCCAGCAGCGTTACACTAAGTTCACCCCTCCACTTT. Amino acids: CASSVTLSSPLHF.

The table lists this clone with a few counts. The gene calls are TRBV29-1 and TRBJ1-1; D gene ambiguous. Trimming pared 8 bases from V and 0 bases from J, leaving 13 bases between. Germline loops: CDR1 SQVTM, CDR2 ANQGSEA. The length of the CDR3 is 13 residues. The chain's CDR3 is CSPRETMNTEAFF. In nucleotides, the CDR3 is TGCAGCCCTAGAGAGACCATGAACACTGAAGCTTTCTTT.

The chain employs TRBV15 and TRBJ2-1, with 8 bases fitting TRBD2. Germline V CDR1 and CDR2: LNHNV, YYDKDF (reference sequence). The CDR3 length is 18 residues. Trimming at V came to 0 bases and at J to 0 bases, leaving 7 bases not matched to a gene. CDR3 nucleotide sequence: TGTGCCACCAGCAGAGATGCCCCGGGACTAGACTCCTACAATGAGCAGTTCTTC. Translating gives CATSRDAPGLDSYNEQFF.

The chain couples TRBV6-1 to TRBJ2-5; TRBD2 aligns across 10 bases. CDR3 length equals 14 residues. Per the germline V gene, CDR1 is MNHNS and CDR2 is SASEGT. The V gene end was trimmed by 5 bases and the J gene end by 6 bases; junction bases not matched to a gene: 6. The CDR3 DNA reads TGTGCCAGCAGTTTGGGACTAGCGATCCAGACCCAGTACTTC. This sequence encodes CASSLGLAIQTQYF.

V is TRBV7-6 and J is TRBJ2-1, with D uncertain. Trimming shortened V by 7 bases and J by 2 bases, and 9 bases separated the two germline ends. CDR1 is SGHVS and CDR2 is FNYEAQ in the germline V gene. This CDR3 region has 13 residues. The DNA for the CDR3 is TGTGCCAGCACCCATCCGGCCTACAATGAGCAGTTCTTC. The encoded protein is CASTHPAYNEQFF.

V and J are TRBV6-9 and TRBJ1-2; D not certain. This CDR3 is 15 amino acids long. The V and J ends lost 11 bases and 10 bases respectively, with 29 bases between them. Germline V gene data show CDR1 as MNHGY and CDR2 as SVAAGI. The chain's CDR3 is CAGKPPTTPYGVYTF. The DNA for the CDR3 is TGTGCCGGAAAACCGCCCACCACCCCCTATGGTGTCTACACCTTC.

V gene TRBV6-1 combines with J gene TRBJ1-5; D unclear. V was cut by 1 base and J by 3 bases, with 10 bases left in between. CDR1 MNHNS and CDR2 SASEGT come from the germline V gene. The CDR3 is made up of 15 amino acids. The chain's CDR3 is CASSEDGENNQPQHF. The CDR3 coding sequence is TGTGCCAGCAGTGAAGATGGGGAGAACAATCAGCCCCAGCATTTT.